These 29 T cell receptor beta chains were all obtained from the same sample, sequenced in a study of OX40 agonist ivuxolimab in advanced cancers. Measured with immunoSEQ multiplex PCR; TCRdb has only the in-frame clones, and not every one. The sample has 35,000 to 50,000 clones, roughly nine tenths seen once. Sequencing was performed on CD4+ or CD8+ T cells sorted from blood, taken in a trial of the OX40 agonist ivuxolimab. The receptors were sampled from an adult with an advanced solid tumor such as melanoma, head and neck, liver or kidney cancer.

In this sample, this clone turned up once. J is TRBJ2-1 and V is TRBV7-8; the match to TRBD2 covers 8 bases. Germline CDR1 reads SGHVS; CDR2 reads FQNEAQ. The CDR3 spans 16 residues. Germline trimming cut 0 bases from V and 8 bases from J; bases unmatched to any gene: 9. In DNA form, the CDR3 reads TGTGCCAGCAGCTTAGCTGGCGCGGGAGGCTGGGATGAGCAGTTCTTC. The encoded protein is CASSLAGAGGWDEQFF. Complete variable domain (other parts from reference TRBV7-8 and TRBJ2-1): GAGVSQSPRYKVAKRGQDVALRCDPISGHVSLFWYQQALGQGPEFLTYFQNEAQLDKSGLPSDRFFAERPEGSVSTLKIQRTQQEDSAVYLCASSLAGAGGWDEQFFGPGTRLTVL.

This clone was observed once. This chain joins TRBV7-9 and TRBJ2-2; TRBD2 might be the D (6 bases). V was pared by 7 bases and J by 6 bases, with 12 bases between. Germline V lookup: CDR1 SEHNR, CDR2 FQNEAQ (reference sequence). The length of the CDR3 is 13 residues. The CDR3 region has the DNA TGTGCCAGCACGGCAGGAGGGGCCGGGGAGCTGTTTTTT. Encoded protein: CASTAGGAGELFF.

The gene calls are TRBV18 and TRBJ2-2, with 10 bases aligning to TRBD2. With 8 bases clipped from V and 0 bases from J, the junction kept 6 bases outside the gene matches. The CDR3 is 16 amino acids. Per germline, CDR1 KGHSH and CDR2 LQKENI. DNA of the CDR3: TGTGCCAGCCGTTCAGGACTAGCGGCGAACACCGGGGAGCTGTTTTTT. Translating gives CASRSGLAANTGELFF.

This chain links TRBV30 with TRBJ1-2; 8 bases line up with TRBD1. V dropped 2 bases and J dropped 8; count of bases not matched to a gene: 7. CDR3 length equals 13 residues. Germline CDR1 is GTSNPN and CDR2 is SVGIG (reference sequence). The CDR3 region is CAWSRTGGEGYTF. DNA for the CDR3: TGTGCCTGGAGTCGTACAGGGGGTGAGGGCTACACCTTC.

The chain has TRBV7-9 and TRBJ2-1, with 7 bases that match TRBD2. Per germline, CDR1 SEHNR and CDR2 FQNEAQ (reference sequence). The CDR3 has 15 amino acids. V dropped 3 bases and J dropped 5; count of bases not matched to a gene: 7. The DNA for the CDR3 is TGTGCCAGCAGCTTTCTAGCGGTGGCGAACAATGAGCAGTTCTTC. Translating it yields CASSFLAVANNEQFF.

The chain couples TRBV19 to TRBJ2-7, with 8 positions matching TRBD2. The CDR3 covers 13 residues. Looked up from germline, CDR1 is LNHDA and CDR2 is SQIVND (reference sequence). The V and J ends lost 1 base and 6 bases, in that order; junction bases with no gene match: 2. The CDR3, as DNA: TGTGCCAGTAGTATAGGGACTAGCTTCGAGCAGTACTTC. Amino acids: CASSIGTSFEQYF.

The gene calls are TRBV4-1 and TRBJ2-2; 8 bases line up with TRBD1. The germline CDR1 and CDR2 sequences are MGHRA and YSYEKL. V lost 3 bases, J lost 6 bases, and 6 bases stayed unmatched. This CDR3 has 15 residues. CDR3 region: CASSQRQGWAGELFF. The CDR3 DNA sequence: TGCGCCAGCAGCCAGAGACAGGGGTGGGCCGGGGAGCTGTTTTTT.

This chain links TRBV5-6 with TRBJ2-1, with 9 nucleotides matching TRBD1. V lost 3 bases, J lost 7 bases, and 2 bases stayed unmatched. In germline, CDR1 is SGHDT, CDR2 YYEEEE. The CDR3 extends over 13 amino acids. The CDR3 DNA sequence: TGTGCCAGCAGCTGGGACAGGGAGAATGAGCAGTTCTTC. Residues: CASSWDRENEQFF.

Notes on this clone: An end of the junction differs from the germline gene, which may be a read error. The rearrangement links TRBV5-6 to TRBJ2-7; 11 bases are shared with TRBD2. This CDR3 region has 17 residues. Germline-derived CDR1 and CDR2 are SGHDT and YYEEEE. As DNA, the CDR3 is TGTGCCGGCAGCTTGGGGTACCGGCTAGCGGGAGGAGCCGAGCAGTACTTC. Its protein is CAGSLGYRLAGGAEQYF.

This clone was counted once. This chain links TRBV27 with TRBJ2-1, with TRBD2 matching over 8 bases. The CDR3 spans 14 residues. V was pared by 5 bases and J by 9 bases, with 9 bases of the junction left unmatched. CDR1 and CDR2 from the germline V gene are MNHEY and SMNVEV (reference sequence). CDR3 amino acids: CASSPGLELGEQFF. The CDR3 nucleotides are TGTGCCAGCAGTCCGGGACTAGAGCTCGGTGAGCAGTTCTTC.

Worth noting for this clone: The junction does not match germline at one end; this may be a read error. The V and J genes are TRBV6-1 and TRBJ2-1; D might be TRBD1 or TRBD2, each matching 5 bases. The CDR3 sequence is 14 residues long. CDR1 MNHNS and CDR2 SASEGT come from the germline V gene. The CDR3 nucleotides are TGTGCCAGCAGTGAAGCCGGGGCCCCTCTGAAGATGATCTTC. It is translated as CASSEAGAPLKMIF.

The gene calls are TRBV10-1 and TRBJ2-1; 12 nucleotides match TRBD2. The CDR3 totals 16 residues. Germline CDR1 WNHNN, CDR2 SYGVQD (reference sequence). The ends lost 6 bases at V and 4 bases at J; junction bases unmatched: 7. The CDR3 sequence is CASSLGLAGSYNEQFF. The CDR3 DNA is TGCGCCAGCAGCCTCGGACTAGCGGGGTCATACAATGAGCAGTTCTTC.

The gene calls are TRBV11-3 and TRBJ2-2; tentative D call: TRBD1 (6 bases). The CDR3 contains 16 residues. Germline V lookup: CDR1 SGHNT, CDR2 YENEEA. V gave up 1 base and J gave up 6 bases, with 15 bases separating them. The CDR3 is CASSLVPQGMSGELFF. CDR3 coding DNA: TGTGCCAGCAGCTTAGTGCCTCAGGGGATGTCCGGGGAGCTGTTTTTT. Filled out from reference TRBV11-3 and TRBJ2-2, the complete variable domain reads EAGVVQSPRYKIIEKKQPVAFWCNPISGHNTLYWYLQNLGQGPELLIRYENEEAVDDSQLPKDRFSAERLKGVDSTLKIQPAELGDSAVYLCASSLVPQGMSGELFFGEGSRLTVL.

This chain links TRBV13 with TRBJ2-7, with D possibly being TRBD2 (6 bases). V dropped 0 bases and J dropped 5 bases, with 14 bases sitting between them. The germline CDR1 and CDR2 sequences are PRHDT and FYEKMQ (reference sequence). The CDR3 runs to 15 residues. The CDR3 nucleotides are TGTGCCAGCAGCTTAGGCCTGGGAGAGCGGGACGAGCAGTACTTC. This gives the protein CASSLGLGERDEQYF. Complete variable domain (other parts from reference TRBV13 and TRBJ2-7): AAGVIQSPRHLIKEKRETATLKCYPIPRHDTVYWYQQGPGQDPQFLISFYEKMQSDKGSIPDRFSAQQFSDYHSELNMSSLELGDSALYFCASSLGLGERDEQYFGPGTRLTVT.

The chain links TRBV6-6 to TRBJ2-7, with 7 bases lining up with TRBD1. Germline V gene sequence: CDR1 MNHNY, CDR2 SVGAGI (reference sequence). The CDR3 totals 15 residues. The ends lost 4 bases at V and 5 bases at J; junction bases unmatched: 11. The DNA for the CDR3 is TGTGCCAGCAGTTGGGCCCAGGACAGGTCGGACGAGCAGTACTTC. It yields the protein CASSWAQDRSDEQYF.

This chain uses TRBV28 with TRBJ2-7; possibly TRBD1 for D (6 bases). Germline V gene data show CDR1 as MDHEN and CDR2 as SYDVKM. V dropped 5 bases and J dropped 2 bases, with 19 bases sitting between them. The CDR3 runs to 16 residues. In DNA, the CDR3 is TGTGCCAGCAGTATAAGGACAGTCCTTTTTCCCTACGAGCAGTACTTC. Translated, it gives CASSIRTVLFPYEQYF. Full variable domain (remainder filled in from reference TRBV28 and TRBJ2-7): DVKVTQSSRYLVKRTGEKVFLECVQDMDHENMFWYRQDPGLGLRLIYFSYDVKMKEKGDIPEGYSVSREKKERFSLILESASTNQTSMYLCASSIRTVLFPYEQYFGPGTRLTVT.

The gene calls are TRBV27 and TRBJ1-5; no definite D call. V was clipped by 5 bases and J by 4 bases, with 9 bases between them. The CDR3 has 13 amino acids. Germline V gene lookup returns CDR1 MNHEY and CDR2 SMNVEV (reference sequence). DNA of the CDR3: TGTGCCAGCAGTGTCATGCAGAATCAGCCCCAGCATTTT. Its translation is CASSVMQNQPQHF.

The chain recombines TRBV6-1 with TRBJ2-6; D remains unclear. CDR1 and CDR2 from the germline V gene are MNHNS and SASEGT. With 2 bases removed from V and 0 bases from J, the gap between germline ends came to 14 bases. The CDR3 runs 18 residues. The CDR3 nucleotides read TGTGCCAGCAGTGAATTCAACCCACTAAACTCTGGGGCCAACGTCCTGACTTTC. Protein sequence: CASSEFNPLNSGANVLTF.

J is TRBJ2-7 and V is TRBV6-5; 9 bases align to TRBD1. The CDR3 is 14 residues long. Germline assignment: CDR1 MNHEY and CDR2 SVGAGI. V gave up 2 bases and J gave up 4 bases; unmatched junction bases: 3. CDR3 region: CASSYPDRGYEQYF. The CDR3 DNA reads TGTGCCAGCAGTTACCCGGACAGGGGTTACGAGCAGTACTTC.

This clone is medium-sized within its sample. A junction boundary mismatches the germline segment, possibly from a read error. V is TRBV29-1 and J is TRBJ1-4, with D maybe TRBD1 (5 bases). The germline gives CDR1 SQVTM, CDR2 ANQGSEA. This CDR3 comprises 16 residues. In nucleotides, the CDR3 is TGCAGCGTGGAAGCCGTAAATTGGGGGGAAAATGAAAAACTGTTTTTT. This sequence encodes CSVEAVNWGENEKLFF. Filled out from reference TRBV29-1 and TRBJ1-4, the complete variable domain reads SAVISQKPSRDICQRGTSLTIQCQVDSQVTMMFWYRQQPGQSLTLIATANQGSEATYESGFVIDKFPISRPNLTFSTLTVSNMSPEDSSIYLCSVEAVNWGENEKLFFGSGTQLSVL.

CDR3 in amino acids: CASSQPDTSSGNTIYF. CDR3 nucleotide sequence: TGTGCCAGCAGCCAACCCGACACAAGCTCTGGAAACACCATATATTTT. The V gene is TRBV7-8, the J gene TRBJ1-3; D remains ambiguous. Germline-derived CDR1 and CDR2 are SGHVS and FQNEAQ. The CDR3 consists of 16 residues. Trimming took off 5 bases at V and 0 bases at J, with 14 bases between the two ends.

The V and J genes are TRBV28 and TRBJ2-1; TRBD2 might be the D (6 bases). The CDR3 spans 16 residues. Trimming shortened V by 5 bases and J by 7 bases, and 21 bases separated the two germline ends. Per the germline V gene, CDR1 is MDHEN and CDR2 is SYDVKM. CDR3 loop: CASSRPLATRENEQFF. CDR3 DNA: TGTGCCAGCAGTCGACCACTAGCAACACGGGAAAATGAGCAGTTCTTC.

Details on this clone: Its ends do not fully match the called genes, so a read error is possible. The chain employs TRBV7-7 and TRBJ2-5; 13 bases fit TRBD2. CDR1 and CDR2 (germline): SSHAT, FNYEAQ (reference sequence). There are 18 residues in the CDR3. CDR3: CASSPRLAGGPLPETQYF. DNA for the CDR3: TGTGCTAGCAGCCCCCGACTAGCGGGAGGACCACTTCCAGAGACCCAGTACTTC.

The gene calls are TRBV7-9 and TRBJ2-7, with D possibly matching TRBD2 (6 bases). CDR1 SEHNR and CDR2 FQNEAQ come from the germline V gene (reference sequence). Deletions cut 6 bases from V and 4 bases from J, with 22 bases between. The CDR3 totals 16 residues. The chain's CDR3 is CASSSRVAELPYEQYF. Written as DNA, the CDR3 is TGTGCCAGCAGTTCCCGGGTAGCGGAGCTTCCGTACGAGCAGTACTTC.

The chain combines TRBV19 with TRBJ1-5, with no clear D. Germline values: CDR1 LNHDA, CDR2 SQIVND (reference sequence). The ends were cut back, 6 bases at V and 5 bases at J, with 17 bases in the middle. CDR3 size: 15 residues. The CDR3 bases are TGTGCCAGTAGCCTATCTGGCAGACCCTATCAGCCCCAGCATTTT. Amino acid sequence: CASSLSGRPYQPQHF.

The chain has TRBV7-2 and TRBJ1-5; 8 bases are shared with TRBD1. J lost 4 bases, V lost 0 bases, and 5 bases had no gene match. The CDR3 covers 16 residues. CDR1 and CDR2 (germline): SGHTA, FQGNSA. In DNA form, the CDR3 reads TGTGCCAGCAGCTTAGCACAGGGGGTGGGTAATCAGCCCCAGCATTTT. It specifies CASSLAQGVGNQPQHF.

The rearrangement joins TRBV7-3 to TRBJ1-1; D gene uncertain. Germline lookup yields CDR1 SGHTA and CDR2 FQGTGA. There are 13 residues in the CDR3. The V gene lost 5 bases and the J gene lost 7 bases, with 14 bases spanning the gap. CDR3: CASSRAGLLEAFF. CDR3 sequence (DNA): TGTGCCAGCAGCCGAGCGGGGTTACTTGAAGCTTTCTTT.

The gene calls are TRBV20-1 and TRBJ1-2; D ambiguous. This CDR3 has 9 amino acids. Trimming stripped 6 bases from V and 7 bases from J, with 6 bases between. CDR1 is DFQATT, CDR2 SNEGSKA, per germline (reference sequence). The CDR3 nucleotides are TGCAGTGCCGCCCCTGGCTACACCTTC. Translating it yields CSAAPGYTF.

This chain uses TRBV5-5 with TRBJ2-2; D gene ambiguous. Germline CDR1 reads SGHKS; CDR2 reads YYEKEE (reference sequence). The CDR3 length is 12 residues. Trimming removed 2 bases from V and 5 bases from J, with 4 bases in between. DNA for the CDR3: TGTGCCAGCAGCTTCTTGACCGGGGAGCTGTTTTTT. It encodes CASSFLTGELFF.